These T cell receptor beta chains were read from a single sample in a study of glioma-infiltrating T cells after dendritic cell vaccination. Assay: immunoSEQ multiplex PCR; the TCRdb copy retains only in-frame clones and omits some. The sample includes around 60,000 clones, around nine tenths seen only once; the top ten take 11%. This sample comprised blood, obtained after dendritic cell vaccination. These receptors originate from a human donor with glioblastoma. Each CDR3 is given with its conserved first and last residue. The D gene is left open where the match is weak. Part of the rows lack a size; the others show once, few, many or a class for expanded clones.

V	J	size	D	DNA	CDR3
TRBV30	TRBJ1-2	-	-	TGTGCCTGGACACGGACAAGGGCGGGGAACTATGGCTACACCTTC	CAWTRTRAGNYGYTF
TRBV30	TRBJ1-4	-	-	TGTGCCTGGAGGAGGAGAACTAATGAAAAACTGTTTTTT	CAWRRRTNEKLFF
TRBV25-1	TRBJ2-5	-	-	TGTGCCAGCAGCTTCTCAGCGGGTAGTGGAGAGACCCAGTACTTC	CASSFSAGSGETQYF
TRBV5-6	TRBJ2-3	-	TRBD2	TGTGCCAGCAGAAAGGTAGCGGGGGGTCATAACACAGATACGCAGTATTTT	CASRKVAGGHNTDTQYF
TRBV7-9	TRBJ2-5	-	-	TGTGCCAGCACCCCGGGGTTAACTACGGAGACCCAGTACTTC	CASTPGLTTETQYF
TRBV7-9	TRBJ1-2	-	TRBD1	TGTGCCAGCAGCCCCCCGGGACAGGGCTCGAGCGGCTACACCTTC	CASSPPGQGSSGYTF
TRBV4-1	TRBJ2-7	-	-	TGCGCCAGCGGGATGCTAGCCGGAGTGTACTACGAGCAGTACTTC	CASGMLAGVYYEQYF
TRBV4-3	TRBJ1-1	-	-	TGCGCCAGCAGCCAAGATCACATTAACACTGAAGCTTTCTTT	CASSQDHINTEAFF
TRBV19	TRBJ1-1	-	-	TGTGCCAGTAGTATAGCCCGGGGGAACACTGAAGCTTTCTTT	CASSIARGNTEAFF
TRBV16	TRBJ1-1	-	-	TGTGCCAGCAGCCAATTACCCGGGTGGAACACTGAAGCTTTCTTT	CASSQLPGWNTEAFF
TRBV30	TRBJ1-5	-	TRBD1	TGTGCCTGGAGTACAGGGGGCGAGCAGCCCCAGCATTTT	CAWSTGGEQPQHF
TRBV30	TRBJ1-2	-	-	TGTGCCTGGAGCCTCCAGGGTAAAGCCTATGGCTACACCTTC	CAWSLQGKAYGYTF
TRBV2	TRBJ1-1	-	TRBD1	TGTGCCAGCATGGGGACAGGGCTCGGAATCATGAACACTGAAGCTTTCTTT	CASMGTGLGIMNTEAFF
TRBV29-1	TRBJ1-2	once	TRBD1	TGCAGCGCCCCGGACAGGGGGAACTATGGCTACACCTTC	CSAPDRGNYGYTF
TRBV6-4	TRBJ1-2	-	-	TGTGCCAGCAGTGAGGGGGGGCAGGGAGAATATGGCTACACCTTC	CASSEGGQGEYGYTF
TRBV30	TRBJ2-3	-	-	TGTGCCTGGAGTCACGATACGGGGGGCTCCACAGATACGCAGTATTTT	CAWSHDTGGSTDTQYF
TRBV10-3	TRBJ1-1	once	TRBD1	TGTGCCATCAGTGTTCAGGGGGGGAACACTGAAGCTTTCTTT	CAISVQGGNTEAFF